This entry is about one T cell receptor beta chain. Naive-designated CD8 cells lacked CD45RO, were positively enriched for CCR7, and omitted terminally differentiated effector memory CD45RA+ cells. This sample is part of a study of shared clonotypes between healthy human individuals. Germline trimming cut 0 bases from V and 7 bases from J; bases unmatched to any gene: 14. Germline CDR1 reads MDHEN; CDR2 reads SYDVKM. The CDR3 has 17 amino acids. Generated by immunoSEQ multiplex PCR, the TCRdb table keeps only in-frame clones and is missing some. The sample has about 1,800,000 clones; 85% to 95% are singletons.

The chain joins TRBV28 to TRBJ1-2, with TRBD1 matching over 7 bases. The TCR sequence derives from a man younger than 35 in good health. The specimen sequenced was naive CD8+ T cells sorted from blood. This CDR3 is CASSLWGQLRSPIGYTF. CDR3 DNA: TGTGCCAGCAGTTTATGGGGACAGTTACGATCCCCTATTGGCTACACCTTC.